This T cell receptor (beta chain) appears in the sequencing data of a study of OX40 agonist ivuxolimab in advanced cancers. Study background: The dose-escalation cohort had hepatocellular carcinoma, melanoma, renal cell or head and neck cancer. Regarding the study as a whole: Part of the nonresponder group also had normalized T-cell clonal expansion that was low.

Points on this clone: As yet, its antigen is unknown.

Germline assignment: CDR1 SGHTS and CDR2 YDEGEE. Trimming left V 3 bases short and J 3 bases short, with 12 bases between. The length of the CDR3 is 14 residues. Some clones are missing from TCRdb's copy, which holds only in-frame ones; the method was immunoSEQ multiplex PCR. Among about 50,000 clones, around 87% were seen once, and the ten largest hold approximately 11%. J is TRBJ1-2 and V is TRBV5-8; TRBD1 might be the D (5 bases). The sequence was obtained from an adult with an advanced solid tumor such as melanoma, head and neck, liver or kidney cancer. Material: CD4+ or CD8+ T cells sorted from blood, obtained in a trial of the OX40 agonist ivuxolimab. The CDR3 DNA is TGTGCCAGCAGCTCCATCCTGACAGACTATGGCTACACCTTC. Its protein is CASSSILTDYGYTF.